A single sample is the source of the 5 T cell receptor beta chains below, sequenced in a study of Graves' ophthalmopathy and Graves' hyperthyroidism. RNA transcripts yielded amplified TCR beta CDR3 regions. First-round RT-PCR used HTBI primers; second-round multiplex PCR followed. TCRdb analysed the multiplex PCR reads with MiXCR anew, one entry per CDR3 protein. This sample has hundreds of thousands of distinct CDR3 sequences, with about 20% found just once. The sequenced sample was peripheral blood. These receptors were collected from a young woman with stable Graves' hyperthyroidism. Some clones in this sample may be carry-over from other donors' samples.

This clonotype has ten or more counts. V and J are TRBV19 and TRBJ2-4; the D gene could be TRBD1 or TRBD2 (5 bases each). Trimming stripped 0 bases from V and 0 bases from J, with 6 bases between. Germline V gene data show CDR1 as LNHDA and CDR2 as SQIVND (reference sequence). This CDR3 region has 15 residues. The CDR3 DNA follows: TGTGCCAGTAGTATAGAGGGACCAGCCAAAAACATTCAGTACTTC. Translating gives CASSIEGPAKNIQYF.

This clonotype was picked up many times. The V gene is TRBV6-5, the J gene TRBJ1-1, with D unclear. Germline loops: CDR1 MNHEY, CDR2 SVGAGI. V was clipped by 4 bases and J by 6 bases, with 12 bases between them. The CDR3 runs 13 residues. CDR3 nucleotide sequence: TGTGCCAGCAGTTTATTGATTGCCGCTGAAGCTTTCTTT. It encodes CASSLLIAAEAFF.

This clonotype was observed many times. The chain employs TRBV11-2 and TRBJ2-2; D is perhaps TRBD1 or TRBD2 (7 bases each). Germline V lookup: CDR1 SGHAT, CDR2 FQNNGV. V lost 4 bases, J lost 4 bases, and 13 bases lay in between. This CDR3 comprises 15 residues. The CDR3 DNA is TGTGCCAGCAGCTCTACAGGGGAGGGCACCGGGGAGCTGTTTTTT. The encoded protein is CASSSTGEGTGELFF.

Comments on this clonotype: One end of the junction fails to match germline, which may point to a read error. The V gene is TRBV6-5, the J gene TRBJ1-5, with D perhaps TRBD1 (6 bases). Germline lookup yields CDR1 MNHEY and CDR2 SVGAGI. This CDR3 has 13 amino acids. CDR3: CASTYRVDQPQHF. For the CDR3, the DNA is TGTGCCAGCACTTACAGGGTGGATCAGCCCCAGCATTTT.

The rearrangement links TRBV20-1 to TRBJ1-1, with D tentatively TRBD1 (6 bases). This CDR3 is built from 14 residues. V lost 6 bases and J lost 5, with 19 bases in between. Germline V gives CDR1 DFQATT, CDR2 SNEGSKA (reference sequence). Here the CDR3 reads CSALLGGPGTEAFF. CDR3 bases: TGCAGTGCCCTACTGGGGGGGCCGGGGACTGAAGCTTTCTTT.